Presented here are 2 T cell receptor beta chains from one specimen sequenced in a study of blood T cell repertoires in COVID-19. Sequencing used immunoSEQ multiplex PCR; TCRdb keeps in-frame clones, though not all of them. The sample contains more than 9,500 clones, roughly 90% of which appear only once. Material for sequencing was peripheral blood. These receptors were collected from a man aged 70 or older with active COVID-19.

In its sample, this clone was seen a few times. The rearrangement links TRBV11-1 to TRBJ2-7, with D tentatively TRBD1 (5 bases). Trimming left V 6 bases short and J 1 base short, with 16 bases between. Per germline, CDR1 SGHAT and CDR2 FQDESV (reference sequence). The CDR3 length is 15 residues. CDR3 bases: TGTGCCAGCAGAACCTTACAAACAGGTTCCTACGAGCAGTACTTC. Translating it yields CASRTLQTGSYEQYF.

The chain has TRBV30 and TRBJ1-4; 7 bases map to TRBD1. The J segment lost 0 bases and the V segment lost 4 bases, leaving 5 bases of the junction unmatched. The CDR3 extends over 15 amino acids. Germline CDR1 GTSNPN, CDR2 SVGIG (reference sequence). CDR3 nucleotides: TGTGCCTGGACGGGACAGCTCGCAACTAATGAAAAACTGTTTTTT. Its translation: CAWTGQLATNEKLFF.